A selection of T cell receptor beta chains follows, all from one sample in a study of blood T cell repertoires in COVID-19. Some clones are missing from TCRdb's copy, which holds only in-frame ones; the method was immunoSEQ multiplex PCR. The sample carries some 150,000 clones, about 86% recorded once. The sequencing input was peripheral blood. These receptors were obtained from a human donor with acute or convalescent COVID-19. The donor label of this sample is uncertain. CDR3s include the opening cysteine and the closing phenylalanine or tryptophan. D genes are given only for firm matches. Part of the rows lack a size; the others show once, few, many or a class for expanded clones.

j_gene | d_gene | abundance | len | v_gene | CDR3nt | CDR3aa
TRBJ2-7 | TRBD1 | - | 15 | TRBV6-5 | TGTGCCAGCAGTTACTCGACAGGGGGCGCGTACGAGCAGTACTTC | CASSYSTGGAYEQYF
TRBJ1-2 | TRBD1 | once | 17 | TRBV19 | TGTGCCAGTAAGCCCCTGGAGGGGCAGGGGGCTGACTATGGCTACACCTTC | CASKPLEGQGADYGYTF
TRBJ2-2 | TRBD1 | - | 16 | TRBV11-3 | TGTGCCAGCAGCTTAGGGGGACAGAGAAACACCGGGGAGCTGTTTTTT | CASSLGGQRNTGELFF
TRBJ1-4 | - | - | 13 | TRBV6-5 | TGTGCCAGCAGCGGACGGGGTAATGAAAAACTGTTTTTT | CASSGRGNEKLFF
TRBJ1-4 | TRBD1 | - | 14 | TRBV18 | TGTGCCAGCTCCGGGACAGCAACTAATGAAAAACTGTTTTTT | CASSGTATNEKLFF
TRBJ1-2 | TRBD1 | once | 15 | TRBV19 | TGTGCCAGTAAGACGTTCGGACAGGGAAATTTTGGCTACACCTTC | CASKTFGQGNFGYTF
TRBJ1-2 | TRBD1 | - | 13 | TRBV11-2 | TGTGCCAGCAGCTTACTCAGGGGGATTGGCTACACCTTC | CASSLLRGIGYTF
TRBJ2-7 | TRBD1 | - | 16 | TRBV23-1 | TGCGCCAGCAGTCAATATGGGGGACAGGGCGCCTACGAGCAGTACTTC | CASSQYGGQGAYEQYF
TRBJ1-2 | - | - | 14 | TRBV7-2 | TGTGCCAGCAGCCCGGAGGGGCCCTCCCGCGGCTACACCTTC | CASSPEGPSRGYTF
TRBJ2-5 | TRBD2 | - | 15 | TRBV7-2 | TGTGCCAGCAGCCCAGAGATTGGTAGCGGGGCTGCCCAGTACTTC | CASSPEIGSGAAQYF
TRBJ1-1 | - | - | 13 | TRBV20-1 | TGCAGTGCTAGTTGGGCGAGGAACACTGAAGCTTTCTTT | CSASWARNTEAFF
TRBJ1-3 | - | - | 14 | TRBV30 | TGTGCCTGGAGTGTAGAGACAGTCGGAAACACCATATATTTT | CAWSVETVGNTIYF
TRBJ1-4 | - | - | 14 | TRBV11-2 | TGTGCCAGCAGCCGACAGAGCTATAATGAAAAACTGTTTTTT | CASSRQSYNEKLFF
TRBJ1-6 | - | - | 14 | TRBV4-1 | TGCGCCAGCAGCCAAGACAGAGGCGATTCACCCCTCCACTTT | CASSQDRGDSPLHF
TRBJ1-1 | TRBD1 | once | 14 | TRBV19 | TGTGCCAGTAGTGAGGGGGGACAGGCGGCTGAAGCTTTCTTT | CASSEGGQAAEAFF
TRBJ2-7 | - | - | 16 | TRBV11-1 | TGTGCCAGCAGCCAAGGTCGGCGCATGGCCCGAGGGGAGCAGTACTTC | CASSQGRRMARGEQYF
TRBJ2-7 | - | - | 15 | TRBV6-5 | TGTGCCGGGTTAGACAGCCTTTCGCTTCAGTGTGGGCAGTACTTC | CAGLDSLSLQCGQYF
TRBJ2-7 | TRBD2 | once | 13 | TRBV10-3 | TGTGCCATCAGTGGGGGGGGTAAGGACGAGCAGTACTTC | CAISGGGKDEQYF
TRBJ2-7 | TRBD1 | - | 15 | TRBV27 | TGTGCCAGCAGAGTGTGGGGACAGGGCTTAATCGAGCAGTACTTC | CASRVWGQGLIEQYF
TRBJ2-7 | TRBD1 | - | 15 | TRBV5-4 | TGTGCCAGCAGCTTGGCCGGGACAGGGGTTTACGAGCAGTACTTC | CASSLAGTGVYEQYF
TRBJ2-3 | TRBD2 | - | 14 | TRBV6-5 | TGTGCCAGCAGAGATCTAGCGGGATACAGTACGCAGTATTTT | CASRDLAGYSTQYF
TRBJ1-5 | TRBD1 | - | 13 | TRBV6-5 | TGTGCCAGCAGCGGACAGGGAAGTCAGCCCCAGCATTTT | CASSGQGSQPQHF
TRBJ2-7 | TRBD2 | - | 13 | TRBV2 | TGTGCCAGCAGGGGGACTAGCGCCTACGAGCAGTACTTC | CASRGTSAYEQYF
TRBJ2-1 | TRBD1 | once | 15 | TRBV7-8 | TGTGCCAGCAGGCGGACAGGGGGCGAGGGGAATGAGCAGTTCTTC | CASRRTGGEGNEQFF
TRBJ1-4 | - | - | 14 | TRBV19 | TGTGCCAGTAGTATGCGGGCGACTAATGAAAAACTGTTTTTT | CASSMRATNEKLFF
TRBJ1-6 | - | - | 16 | TRBV25-1 | TGTGCCAGCAGCGACTATTCCCTTAGGGAGAATTCACCCCTCCACTTT | CASSDYSLRENSPLHF
TRBJ1-2 | TRBD1 | few | 13 | TRBV3-1/TRBV3-2 | TGTGCCAGCAGCCATGGACAGGGAGATGGCTACACCTTC | CASSHGQGDGYTF
TRBJ1-3 | - | - | 14 | TRBV5-4 | TGTGCCAGCAGCTCCAGAGGCTCTGGAAACACCATATATTTT | CASSSRGSGNTIYF